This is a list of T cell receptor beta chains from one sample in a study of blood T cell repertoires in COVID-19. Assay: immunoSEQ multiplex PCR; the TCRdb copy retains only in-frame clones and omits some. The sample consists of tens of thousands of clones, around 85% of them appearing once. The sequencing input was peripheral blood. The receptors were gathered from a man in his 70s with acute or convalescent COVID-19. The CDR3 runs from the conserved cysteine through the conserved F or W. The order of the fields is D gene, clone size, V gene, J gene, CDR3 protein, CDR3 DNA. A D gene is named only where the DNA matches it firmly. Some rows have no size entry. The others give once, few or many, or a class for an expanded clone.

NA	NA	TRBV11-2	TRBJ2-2	CASSPTGTGELFF	TGTGCCAGCAGCCCAACGGGGACCGGGGAGCTGTTTTTT
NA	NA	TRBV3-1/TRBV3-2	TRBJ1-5	CASSQDSRESAMWPQHF	TGTGCCAGCAGCCAAGATTCCCGGGAATCAGCCATGTGGCCCCAGCATTTT
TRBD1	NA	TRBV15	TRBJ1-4	CATSGGQGGLGEKLFF	TGTGCCACCAGCGGGGGACAGGGGGGACTCGGTGAAAAACTGTTTTTT
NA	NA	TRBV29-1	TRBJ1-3	CSVDGPGNTIYF	TGCAGCGTTGATGGGCCTGGAAACACCATATATTTT
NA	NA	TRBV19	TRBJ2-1	CASSIAGEPFF	TGTGCCAGTAGTATAGCAGGGGAACCGTTCTTC
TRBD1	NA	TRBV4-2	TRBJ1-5	CASSQGGTGGRNQPQHF	TGTGCCAGCAGCCAAGGGGGGACAGGGGGACGCAATCAGCCCCAGCATTTT
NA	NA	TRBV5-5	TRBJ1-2	CASSFTPSYANYGYTF	TGTGCCAGCAGCTTTACCCCCTCGTACGCGAACTATGGCTACACCTTC
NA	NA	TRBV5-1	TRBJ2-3	CASSFTTPSTDTQYF	TGCGCCAGCAGCTTTACTACCCCAAGCACAGATACGCAGTATTTT
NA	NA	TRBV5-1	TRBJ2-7	CASSPRGWRLLSEQYF	TGCGCCAGCAGCCCCCGAGGGTGGAGGCTACTAAGCGAGCAGTACTTC
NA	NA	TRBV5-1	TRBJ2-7	CASSLVPSTYEQYF	TGCGCCAGCAGCTTGGTGCCGAGTACCTACGAGCAGTACTTC
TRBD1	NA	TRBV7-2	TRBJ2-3	CASSLQGAKADTQYF	TGTGCCAGCAGCTTACAGGGGGCGAAGGCAGATACGCAGTATTTT
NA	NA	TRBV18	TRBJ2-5	CASSPWQGETQYF	TGTGCCAGCTCACCATGGCAGGGGGAGACCCAGTACTTC
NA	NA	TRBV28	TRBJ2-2	CASSLYRDRPGELFF	TGTGCCAGCAGTTTATACAGGGATCGCCCCGGGGAGCTGTTTTTT
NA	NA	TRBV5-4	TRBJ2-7	CASSSRGGSYYEQYF	TGTGCCAGCAGCTCTCGCGGCGGGTCTTACTACGAGCAGTACTTC
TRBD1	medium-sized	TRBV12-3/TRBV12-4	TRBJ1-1	CASDRQGTEAFF	TGTGCCAGCGACCGACAGGGCACTGAAGCTTTCTTT
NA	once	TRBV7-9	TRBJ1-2	CASSLGRATGGYTF	TGTGCCAGCAGCTTAGGCCGGGCCACAGGTGGCTACACCTTC
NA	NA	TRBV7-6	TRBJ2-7	CASSLASGHSYEQYF	TGTGCCAGCAGCTTAGCTTCAGGACATTCCTACGAGCAGTACTTC
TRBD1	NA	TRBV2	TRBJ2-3	CASTRDRTTDTQYF	TGTGCCAGCACCCGGGACAGAACCACAGATACGCAGTATTTT
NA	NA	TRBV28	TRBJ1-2	CASSSLTGPPPYGYTF	TGTGCCAGCAGTTCCCTAACAGGACCCCCTCCCTATGGCTACACCTTC
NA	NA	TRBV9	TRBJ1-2	CASSVALANYGYTF	TGTGCCAGCAGCGTAGCTCTAGCTAACTATGGCTACACCTTC